This T cell receptor (beta chain) was captured in a study of T cell responses to AZD1222 COVID-19 vaccine (dated by TCRdb to 2020 to 2022). General notes on the study: TCR sequencing was performed for roughly 250 trial participants, of whom roughly 200 were given two doses of AZD1222 and 26 were given two doses of MenACWY control vaccine. Trial participants were enrolled by age into subgroups of 18-55, 56-69 and 70-plus years, and roughly 160, 29 and 62 TCR-sequenced participants, respectively, were included in these subgroups. Broad study findings and their caveats: Reportedly, close to half of the unique spike-specific TCRs recognized epitopes lying outside the regions that are mutated in the B.1.351 and B.1.1.7 variants. Participants were mostly white British, with more females than males. The authors suggested clonal diversity may have been underestimated. After two AZD1222 doses, spike-specific TCR breadth and depth were significantly higher than at day 0 and than in MenACWY recipients. Only 5 to 7 AZD1222 recipients were SARS-CoV-2 seropositive at baseline, limiting conclusions about previously exposed vaccinees. CD4 TCRs associated with the vaccine covered the entire spike protein, and the dominant responses were in regions 160-218 and 743-854. No day 14 peak-response samples were available, so repertoires were characterized only after the peak T cell response. In the small 56-69-year group, the increase in depth fell short of significance, most likely because of low power.

The CDR3 regions of human TCRbeta chains were subjected to immunosequencing. Regarding the original processing steps: TCRs in the repertoires were matched against a reference library of SARS-CoV-2-specific TCRs that had been generated with the MIRA antigen-specificity platform. Breadth was defined as the fraction of unique TCRs that were SARS-CoV-2-associated. Depth was defined as the fraction of total T cells that were SARS-CoV-2-associated. Using the MIRA data, each spike-specific TCR was mapped to the spike region that the TCR reacts to and placed in a CD4 or CD8 class. Log10-transformed breadth and depth values were compared by one-way ANOVA with Sidak's multiple comparisons tests. TCRdb's version of the immuneACCESS table is confined to in-frame rearrangements and falls short of the full clone set. An unresolved V gene accounts for under half of the shortfall where checked; the remainder is of unknown origin. From that table come the V and J calls and clone size; the DNA was used to work out D and trimming. The sample table holds 95,000 to 100,000 clones, of which about 89% were seen once. Together, the top ten hold about 8.1% of the sample.

V loses 5 bases, J loses 13 bases, and the germline ends lie 15 bases apart. Counted from cysteine to phenylalanine, this CDR3 has 12 amino acids. The kept DNA is CDR3 alone, 36 bases in frame from the first base. Per the germline V gene, MDHEN is the CDR1 and SYDVKM is the CDR2. This specimen's time point label, per the study, means: about 28 days (+/-7) after the second vaccine dose. AZD1222 recipients given second doses at about 4 weeks or at about 12 weeks were pooled, since spike-specific TCR depth and breadth were not found to differ between the two schedules. The vaccinee samples were drawn from two UK trials, COV001 and COV002, one of which was a single-blind randomized controlled phase 2/3 trial testing AZD1222 (ChAdOx1 nCoV-19) in healthy adults. For TCRbeta chain sequencing, PBMC samples were collected from trial participants at day 0 and at day 28 after the second dose. In the case of this clone: Its binding antigen is unknown. Base qualities were left out, and no much larger clone turns up one base away.

The clonotype was recovered from an adult who received the AZD1222 COVID-19 vaccine. This specimen consisted of peripheral blood, obtained 28 days after the second AZD1222 dose. The rearranged chain carries TRBV28 and TRBJ1-5, and perhaps TRBD1 as D gene, on 6 matching bases. The encoded CDR3 is CASSLKRGRQHF. The DNA is TGTGCCAGCAGTCTAAAACGGGGGCGACAGCATTTT.